The text below deals with one T cell receptor (beta chain). No antigen is known for it. Using immunoSEQ multiplex PCR, the repertoire was profiled, and TCRdb retains in-frame clones only, with some absent. Of tens of thousands of clones listed, 75% to 90% were seen once; the top ten hold 5.4%. This sample was included in a study of OX40 agonist ivuxolimab in advanced cancers. Overall study: Patients were treated with ivuxolimab, an agonistic anti-OX40 (CD134) antibody. General study points: Antigens targeted by the expanded peripheral T cells were not determined. At doses 0.1 to 3.0 mg/kg, CD4+ and CD8+ clones expanded.

Germline trimming cut 0 bases from V and 7 bases from J; bases unmatched to any gene: 9. The CDR3 sequence is 15 residues long. In germline, CDR1 is MNHEY, CDR2 SMNVEV (reference sequence). The sample consisted of CD4+ or CD8+ T cells sorted from blood, taken in a trial of the OX40 agonist ivuxolimab. This TCR came from an adult with an advanced solid tumor such as melanoma, head and neck, liver or kidney cancer. V gene TRBV27 combines with J gene TRBJ2-7; TRBD1 matches 7 bases. The DNA for the CDR3 is TGTGCCAGCAGTTTATCCAGGGGGTTCGGTGCGGAGCAGTACTTC. Its protein is CASSLSRGFGAEQYF.